This T cell receptor (beta chain) emerged from a study of CD8 T cells in ankylosing spondylitis. Study-wide findings and caveats: Enrichment of disease-linked clones was reportedly significant in matched ankylosing spondylitis synovial fluid. A TCR beta motif of about 8 highly homologous variants appeared characteristic of ankylosing spondylitis blood. Some of the motif variants had earlier been found in reactive arthritis patients' fluid and blood.

Germline V gene sequence: CDR1 LGHNA, CDR2 YNFKEQ. This CDR3 spans 16 amino acids. The V end was cut by 1 base, the J end by 3 bases, with 16 bases between. Libraries for TCR beta were made by quantitative 5'-RACE with molecular barcodes. TCRdb analysed the 5' RACE reads with MiXCR anew, one entry per CDR3 protein. Here the sample spans about 150,000 distinct CDR3 sequences, approximately 7.4% being singletons. This clonotype showed up just a few times. The antigen remains undetermined. Specimen: blood, either unsorted or a sorted T cell fraction (not recorded which). The clonotype was recovered from a female donor with ankylosing spondylitis or in good health (not recorded which). The chain employs TRBV4-2 and TRBJ2-7; possibly TRBD1 or TRBD2 for D (5 bases each). CDR3 in amino acids: CASSQATGGIGYEQYF. The CDR3 coding sequence is TGTGCCAGCAGCCAAGCCACAGGAGGTATTGGCTACGAGCAGTACTTC.